The 27 T cell receptor beta chains below come from one sample, sequenced in a study of OX40 agonist ivuxolimab in advanced cancers. Libraries were prepared through the immunoSEQ multiplex PCR assay. Held by TCRdb, this immuneACCESS table contains in-frame sequences only and omits some clones. Under half of the omission traces to an unresolved V gene where checked; the cause of the rest is unknown. A total of over 85,000 clones appear in this sample, approximately 89% of them only once. Together, the top ten hold around 0.27% of the sample. This specimen was CD4+ or CD8+ T cells sorted from blood, taken in a trial of the OX40 agonist ivuxolimab. The receptors originated from an adult with an advanced solid tumor such as melanoma, head and neck, liver or kidney cancer.

V usage is TRBV7-3 and J usage is TRBJ2-2, with D maybe TRBD1 (5 bases). Germline CDR1 reads SGHTA; CDR2 reads FQGTGA. The CDR3 runs 12 residues. The V and J ends lost 7 bases and 4 bases respectively, with 7 bases between them. Here the CDR3 reads CASKGRTGELFF. The CDR3 bases are TGTGCCAGCAAGGGGCGCACCGGGGAGCTGTTTTTT.

The CDR3 DNA follows: TGTGCCTGGAGTGTAGCTAGCGGGAGAAAGACCCAGTACTTC. Residues: CAWSVASGRKTQYF. The chain employs TRBV30 and TRBJ2-5; 10 positions match TRBD2. CDR1 is GTSNPN and CDR2 is SVGIG in the germline V gene (reference sequence). V was pared by 0 bases and J by 6 bases, with 4 bases of the junction left unmatched. The CDR3 has 14 residues.

V and J are TRBV5-4 and TRBJ2-7, with D uncertain. CDR1 and CDR2 from the germline V gene are SGHNT and YYREEE (reference sequence). The V gene lost 0 bases and the J gene lost 1 base, with 5 bases spanning the gap. CDR3 size: 13 residues. The CDR3 reads CASSLAGSYEQYF. CDR3 nucleotides: TGTGCCAGCAGCTTGGCCGGTTCCTACGAGCAGTACTTC. The complete variable domain, with remaining parts taken from reference TRBV5-4 and TRBJ2-7, reads ETGVTQSPTHLIKTRGQQVTLRCSSQSGHNTVSWYQQALGQGPQFIFQYYREEENGRGNFPPRFSGLQFPNYSSELNVNALELDDSALYLCASSLAGSYEQYFGPGTRLTVT.

In its sample, this clone was seen once. This chain connects TRBV4-3 to TRBJ2-1, with D possibly being TRBD2 (6 bases). From germline, CDR1 is LGHNA and CDR2 YSLEER. The V end was cut by 1 base, the J end by 8 bases, with 9 bases between. This CDR3 is built from 13 residues. The CDR3 coding sequence is TGCGCCAGCAGCCAAGTGGGGGGAGATGAGCAGTTCTTC. This encodes CASSQVGGDEQFF.

The chain has TRBV29-1 and TRBJ1-3; tentatively, D is TRBD1 (5 bases). CDR1 is SQVTM and CDR2 is ANQGSEA in the germline V gene. V gave up 3 bases and J gave up 0 bases, with 9 bases separating them. CDR3 size: 14 residues. In DNA, the CDR3 is TGCAGCGTTGAGCGGGGGGACTCTGGAAACACCATATATTTT. Its protein is CSVERGDSGNTIYF.

This chain links TRBV19 with TRBJ1-4; D call uncertain. Germline values: CDR1 LNHDA, CDR2 SQIVND (reference sequence). The CDR3 extends over 14 amino acids. Trimming cost V 3 bases and J 8 bases, with 13 bases left between them. CDR3 in amino acids: CASSMVMRREKLFF. In DNA, the CDR3 is TGTGCCAGTAGTATGGTCATGAGACGAGAAAAACTGTTTTTT.

This clone was observed a handful of times. V gene TRBV7-9 combines with J gene TRBJ1-1; D remains ambiguous. Germline lookup yields CDR1 SEHNR and CDR2 FQNEAQ (reference sequence). The CDR3 is 15 amino acids. Trimming pared 3 bases from V and 0 bases from J, leaving 11 bases between. CDR3 DNA sequence: TGTGCCAGCAGCTTCTCACTCAGTCTGAACACTGAAGCTTTCTTT. Its translation is CASSFSLSLNTEAFF.

This chain links TRBV11-3 with TRBJ2-7; the D gene could be TRBD1 or TRBD2 (5 bases each). The CDR3 length is 13 residues. The germline CDR1 and CDR2 sequences are SGHNT and YENEEA. V was clipped by 5 bases and J by 6 bases, with 14 bases between them. This CDR3 reads CASSLAPGFEQYF. For the CDR3, the DNA is TGTGCCAGCAGCCTAGCCCCAGGGTTCGAGCAGTACTTC.

This chain connects TRBV27 to TRBJ2-6; TRBD1 might be the D (5 bases). CDR3 length: 16 residues. V lost 5 bases and J 0 bases, leaving 11 bases between the germline ends. CDR1 MNHEY and CDR2 SMNVEV come from the germline V gene (reference sequence). CDR3 residues: CASSRQGYSGANVLTF. In nucleotides, the CDR3 is TGTGCCAGCAGTCGGCAGGGCTACTCTGGGGCCAACGTCCTGACTTTC.

CDR3: CASSWTGGTEAFF. The CDR3 coding sequence is TGTGCCAGCAGCTGGACAGGGGGCACTGAAGCTTTCTTT. The rearrangement joins TRBV7-9 to TRBJ1-1, with 10 nucleotides matching TRBD1. J gave up 4 bases and V 4 bases, and 0 bases lay outside the gene matches. The CDR3 has 13 residues. Per the germline V gene, CDR1 is SEHNR and CDR2 is FQNEAQ (reference sequence).

This clone was detected only once. The CDR3 region is CASSMSVENTEAFF. CDR3 nucleotide sequence: TGTGCCAGTAGTATGTCGGTGGAAAACACTGAAGCTTTCTTT. The rearrangement links TRBV19 to TRBJ1-1; D unresolved. Trimming took 3 bases from V and 2 from J, leaving 10 bases between them. The CDR3 extends over 14 amino acids. Germline lookup yields CDR1 LNHDA and CDR2 SQIVND (reference sequence).

This clone was observed a few times. V gene TRBV28 combines with J gene TRBJ2-2; TRBD2 might be the D (6 bases). The CDR3 has 15 amino acids. V gave up 2 bases and J gave up 3 bases, with 10 bases separating them. Germline V gene lookup returns CDR1 MDHEN and CDR2 SYDVKM. The CDR3 DNA is TGTGCCAGCAGTTTAGGGGACTTCTACACCGGGGAGCTGTTTTTT. Translating it yields CASSLGDFYTGELFF.

This chain joins TRBV6-5 and TRBJ2-1; no clear D gene. CDR1 is MNHEY, CDR2 SVGAGI, per germline. This CDR3 contains 12 residues. V was shortened by 7 bases and J by 6 bases, with 10 bases between the two germline ends. The CDR3 sequence is CASTTVGNEQFF. Here the CDR3 DNA reads TGTGCCAGCACCACGGTGGGCAATGAGCAGTTCTTC.

This clone was seen once. This chain joins TRBV5-4 and TRBJ2-1; 12 bases fit TRBD2. Germline values: CDR1 SGHNT, CDR2 YYREEE (reference sequence). J was trimmed by 7 bases and V by 4 bases; bases with no gene match: 6. The CDR3 runs to 15 residues. CDR3 amino acids: CASSPWTSGKNEQFF. CDR3 in DNA: TGTGCCAGCAGCCCGTGGACTAGCGGGAAGAATGAGCAGTTCTTC.

The chain recombines TRBV6-1 with TRBJ2-3, with D tentatively TRBD1 or TRBD2 (5 bases each). There are 19 residues in the CDR3. Deletions cut 3 bases from V and 0 bases from J, with 22 bases between. Germline values: CDR1 MNHNS, CDR2 SASEGT. CDR3: CASSETRGREGGSTDTQYF. The DNA of the CDR3 is TGTGCCAGCAGTGAGACAAGGGGACGGGAAGGAGGAAGCACAGATACGCAGTATTTT.

The V gene is TRBV30, the J gene TRBJ2-2, with D perhaps TRBD1 (5 bases). Germline values: CDR1 GTSNPN, CDR2 SVGIG (reference sequence). CDR3 length: 14 amino acids. Trimming left V 3 bases short and J 1 base short, with 9 bases between. CDR3 bases: TGTGCCTGGAGCAAGGGGCAGAACACCGGGGAGCTGTTTTTT. Translated: CAWSKGQNTGELFF.

The chain recombines TRBV6-5 with TRBJ2-5, with TRBD2 matching over 7 bases. After removal of 3 bases from V and 3 bases from J, the junction contained 4 bases not matched to a gene. Germline loops: CDR1 MNHEY, CDR2 SVGAGI. There are 14 residues in the CDR3. The CDR3 reads CASSYAGEKETQYF. In nucleotides, the CDR3 is TGTGCCAGCAGTTATGCGGGGGAGAAAGAGACCCAGTACTTC.

This chain uses TRBV6-6 with TRBJ2-4, with D perhaps TRBD2 (5 bases). CDR3 length: 12 residues. CDR1 MNHNY and CDR2 SVGAGI come from the germline V gene (reference sequence). Deletions cut 8 bases from V and 8 bases from J, with 13 bases between. The CDR3 bases are TGTGCCAGCGCTGCGGGCCGGGACATTCAGTACTTC. Its protein is CASAAGRDIQYF.

This chain connects TRBV12-5 to TRBJ2-7; 8 bases match TRBD1. This CDR3 region has 13 residues. Germline assignment: CDR1 LGHNT and CDR2 FRNRAP. Losses at the gene ends were 7 bases for V and 5 bases for J; bases not matched to a gene: 7. This CDR3 reads CASVDDRGNEQYF. The CDR3 coding sequence is TGTGCTAGTGTTGACGACAGGGGCAACGAGCAGTACTTC. The variable domain in full, completed from reference TRBV12-5 and TRBJ2-7, reads DARVTQTPRHKVTEMGQEVTMRCQPILGHNTVFWYRQTMMQGLELLAYFRNRAPLDDSGMPKDRFSAEMPDATLATLKIQPSEPRDSAVYFCASVDDRGNEQYFGPGTRLTVT.

This chain connects TRBV9 to TRBJ1-2; D unresolved. Germline V gene lookup returns CDR1 SGDLS and CDR2 YYNGEE. This CDR3 has 12 residues. The ends were cut back, 1 base at V and 5 bases at J, with 6 bases in the middle. The CDR3 protein is CASSVTSYGYTF. The DNA of the CDR3 is TGTGCCAGCAGCGTAACCTCGTATGGCTACACCTTC.

This chain joins TRBV6-6 and TRBJ1-4; 7 bases map to TRBD1. The germline V gene encodes CDR1 MNHNY and CDR2 SVGAGI (reference sequence). Trimming at V came to 4 bases and at J to 3 bases, leaving 2 bases not matched to a gene. The CDR3 totals 14 residues. The CDR3 here is CASSSGQANEKLFF. DNA for the CDR3: TGTGCCAGCAGTTCCGGACAGGCTAATGAAAAACTGTTTTTT.

The V and J genes are TRBV5-4 and TRBJ2-1; 9 nucleotides agree with TRBD1. The CDR3 length is 15 residues. V was clipped by 4 bases and J by 8 bases; unmatched bases: 10. The germline CDR1 and CDR2 sequences are SGHNT and YYREEE (reference sequence). CDR3 amino acids: CASSPPGQGSDEQFF. CDR3 coding DNA: TGTGCCAGCAGCCCCCCGGGACAGGGAAGCGATGAGCAGTTCTTC.

The chain carries TRBV6-5 and TRBJ1-3; the D is unclear. Trimming left V 5 bases short and J 2 bases short, with 10 bases between. CDR1 MNHEY and CDR2 SVGAGI come from the germline V gene. The CDR3 spans 14 residues. CDR3: CASSRGQAGNTIYF. The CDR3 coding sequence is TGTGCCAGCAGTCGAGGGCAGGCTGGAAACACCATATATTTT.

The chain recombines TRBV9 with TRBJ2-3; 15 nucleotides line up with TRBD2. CDR1 is SGDLS and CDR2 is YYNGEE in the germline V gene. J was trimmed by 0 bases and V by 2 bases; bases with no gene match: 10. The CDR3 sequence is 20 residues long. The CDR3 reads CASSVRRTSGGASSTDTQYF. The CDR3 DNA reads as TGTGCCAGCAGCGTTAGACGGACTAGCGGGGGGGCGTCTAGCACAGATACGCAGTATTTT.

This chain connects TRBV9 to TRBJ2-2, with D hard to call. The germline V gene has CDR1 SGDLS and CDR2 YYNGEE. V gave up 3 bases and J gave up 1 base, with 13 bases separating them. CDR3 size: 16 residues. In DNA form, the CDR3 reads TGTGCCAGCAGCGAATCTATAGACCTGAACACCGGGGAGCTGTTTTTT. Amino acids: CASSESIDLNTGELFF. The whole variable domain, remainder taken from reference TRBV9 and TRBJ2-2, is DSGVTQTPKHLITATGQRVTLRCSPRSGDLSVYWYQQSLDQGLQFLIQYYNGEERAKGNILERFSAQQFPDLHSELNLSSLELGDSALYFCASSESIDLNTGELFFGEGSRLTVL.

In this sample, this clone turned up once. The V gene is TRBV4-3, the J gene TRBJ1-4; D is uncertain. CDR3 length: 16 residues. V shed 0 bases and J shed 0 bases, with 8 bases lying between them. The germline gives CDR1 LGHNA, CDR2 YSLEER. DNA for the CDR3: TGCGCCAGCAGCCAAGACGGCGGGACAACTAATGAAAAACTGTTTTTT. Translation gives CASSQDGGTTNEKLFF.

The chain couples TRBV29-1 to TRBJ2-1; possibly TRBD2 for D (6 bases). The CDR3 runs 13 residues. Germline CDR1 SQVTM, CDR2 ANQGSEA. Between the trimmed V and J ends, which lost 7 bases and 6 bases, there was a span of 16 bases. The CDR3: CSAPTVGGNEQFF. The CDR3, as DNA: TGCAGCGCACCAACAGTGGGGGGCAATGAGCAGTTCTTC.